This TCR beta chain was recovered during a study of vaccination effects on CD4 cells after COVID-19. In the study overall: Two doses of BNT162b2 or mRNA-1273 vaccine were administered to participants. Study results and caveats: Among infection- and vaccine-induced clones, marked clonal contraction occurred late after vaccination.

Assay used: immunoSEQ multiplex PCR; TCRdb lists only in-frame clones, some missing. The table has tens of thousands of clones, roughly four fifths seen once; the top ten hold roughly 2.8%. Sequencing in the ViraFEST assay came after antigen-specific CD4+ T cells had been expanded with viral peptide pools, which were used to stimulate PBMC. Subsequent to a culture period of around 10 days, CD4+ T cells were isolated. Vaccinated recipients, who were negative for nucleocapsid antibodies, had no history of SARS-CoV-2 infection. Half the medium was replaced with IL-2 medium on days 3 and 7. Germline values: CDR1 LNHDA, CDR2 SQIVND (reference sequence). Trimming stripped 5 bases from V and 8 bases from J, with 13 bases between. The CDR3 runs to 13 residues. Notes on this clone: Its antigen remains unknown.

This specimen was CD4+ T cells from PBMCs cultured with HCoV-NL63 spike peptides, taken before COVID-19 vaccination. The V gene is TRBV19, the J gene TRBJ2-4; D not resolved. The TCR comes from a human donor who received a COVID-19 vaccine. The CDR3 DNA sequence: TGTGCCAGTAGTTCCTCCTATGGGGACATTCAGTACTTC. Amino acid sequence: CASSSSYGDIQYF.